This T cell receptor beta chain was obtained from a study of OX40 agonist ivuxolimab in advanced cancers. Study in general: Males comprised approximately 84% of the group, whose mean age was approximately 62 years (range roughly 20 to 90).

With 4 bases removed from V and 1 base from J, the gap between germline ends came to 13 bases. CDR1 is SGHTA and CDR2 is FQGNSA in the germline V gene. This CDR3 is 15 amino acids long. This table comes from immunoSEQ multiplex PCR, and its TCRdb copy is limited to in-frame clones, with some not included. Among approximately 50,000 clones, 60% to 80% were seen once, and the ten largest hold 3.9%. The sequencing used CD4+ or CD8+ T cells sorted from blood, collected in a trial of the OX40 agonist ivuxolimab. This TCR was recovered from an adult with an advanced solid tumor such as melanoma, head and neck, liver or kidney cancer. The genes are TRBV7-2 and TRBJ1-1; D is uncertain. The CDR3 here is CASSSLGGPNTEAFF. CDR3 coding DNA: TGTGCCAGCAGCTCCTTGGGAGGGCCGAACACTGAAGCTTTCTTT.